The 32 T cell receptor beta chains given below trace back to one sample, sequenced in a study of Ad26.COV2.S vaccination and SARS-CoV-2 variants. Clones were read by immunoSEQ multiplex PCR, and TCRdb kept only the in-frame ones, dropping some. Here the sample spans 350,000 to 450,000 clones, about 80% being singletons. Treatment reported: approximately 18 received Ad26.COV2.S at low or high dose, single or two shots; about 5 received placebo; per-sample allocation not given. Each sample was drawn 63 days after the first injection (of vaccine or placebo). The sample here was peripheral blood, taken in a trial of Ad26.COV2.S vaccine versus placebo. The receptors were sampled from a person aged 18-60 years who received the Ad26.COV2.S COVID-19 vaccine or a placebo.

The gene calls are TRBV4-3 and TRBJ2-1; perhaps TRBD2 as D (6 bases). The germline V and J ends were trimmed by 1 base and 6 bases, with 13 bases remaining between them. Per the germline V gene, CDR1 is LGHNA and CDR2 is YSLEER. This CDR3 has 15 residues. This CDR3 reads CASSQAIADFNEQFF. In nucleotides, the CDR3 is TGCGCCAGCAGCCAAGCAATAGCGGACTTCAATGAGCAGTTCTTC.

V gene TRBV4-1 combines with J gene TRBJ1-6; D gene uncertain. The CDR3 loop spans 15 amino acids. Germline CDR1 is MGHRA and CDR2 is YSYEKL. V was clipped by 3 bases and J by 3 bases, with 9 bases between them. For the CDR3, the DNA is TGCGCCAGCAGCCATCTCCGGGTCTATAATTCACCCCTCCACTTT. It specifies CASSHLRVYNSPLHF.

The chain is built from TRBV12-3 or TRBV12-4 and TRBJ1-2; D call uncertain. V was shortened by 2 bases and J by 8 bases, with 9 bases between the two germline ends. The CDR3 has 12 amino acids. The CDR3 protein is CASSLSLGGYTF. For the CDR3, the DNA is TGTGCCAGCAGTTTATCCTTGGGAGGCTACACCTTC.

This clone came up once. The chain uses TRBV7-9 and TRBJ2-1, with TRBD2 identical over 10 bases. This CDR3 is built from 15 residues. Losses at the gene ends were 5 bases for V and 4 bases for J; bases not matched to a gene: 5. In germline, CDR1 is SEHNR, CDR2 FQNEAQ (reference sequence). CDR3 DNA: TGTGCCAGCAGCCCATCACTAGCGGGGTACAATGAGCAGTTCTTC. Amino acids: CASSPSLAGYNEQFF. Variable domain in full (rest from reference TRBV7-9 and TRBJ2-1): DTGVSQNPRHKITKRGQNVTFRCDPISEHNRLYWYRQTLGQGPEFLTYFQNEAQLEKSRLLSDRFSAERPKGSFSTLEIQRTEQGDSAMYLCASSPSLAGYNEQFFGPGTRLTVL.

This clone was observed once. The CDR3 loop is CATSAGVGTGRDEKLFF. The CDR3 DNA is TGTGCCACCAGCGCAGGGGTAGGGACAGGCAGGGATGAAAAACTGTTTTTT. V and J are TRBV15 and TRBJ1-4; 8 bases agree with TRBD1. The CDR3 is 17 amino acids. The trim removed 5 bases at V and 6 bases at J, leaving 14 bases unmatched. Germline CDR1 is LNHNV and CDR2 is YYDKDF (reference sequence).

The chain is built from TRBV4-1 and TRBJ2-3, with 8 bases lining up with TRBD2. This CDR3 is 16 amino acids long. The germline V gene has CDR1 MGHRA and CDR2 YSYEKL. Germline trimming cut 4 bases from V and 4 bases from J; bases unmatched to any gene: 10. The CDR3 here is CASSRVGREWADTQYF. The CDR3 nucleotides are TGCGCCAGCAGCCGAGTCGGGAGGGAGTGGGCAGATACGCAGTATTTT.

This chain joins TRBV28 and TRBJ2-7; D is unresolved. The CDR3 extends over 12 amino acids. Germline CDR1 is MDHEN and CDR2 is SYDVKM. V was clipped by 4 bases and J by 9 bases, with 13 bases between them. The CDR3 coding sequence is TGTGCCAGCAGTTCTCCGGGCGACGGGCAGTACTTC. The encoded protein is CASSSPGDGQYF. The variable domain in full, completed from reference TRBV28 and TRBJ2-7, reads DVKVTQSSRYLVKRTGEKVFLECVQDMDHENMFWYRQDPGLGLRLIYFSYDVKMKEKGDIPEGYSVSREKKERFSLILESASTNQTSMYLCASSSPGDGQYFGPGTRLTVT.

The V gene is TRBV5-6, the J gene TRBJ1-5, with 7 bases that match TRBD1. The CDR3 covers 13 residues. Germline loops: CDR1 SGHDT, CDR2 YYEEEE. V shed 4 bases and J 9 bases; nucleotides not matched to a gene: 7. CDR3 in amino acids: CASSADRTGPQHF. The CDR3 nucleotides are TGTGCCAGCAGCGCGGACAGGACCGGGCCCCAGCATTTT.

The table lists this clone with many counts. CDR3 amino acids: CASTPSGGTASYEQYF. The CDR3 nucleotides are TGTGCCAGCACCCCCTCGGGGGGGACTGCATCCTACGAGCAGTACTTC. This chain uses TRBV2 with TRBJ2-7; TRBD2 aligns across 8 bases. The V gene's germline CDR1 is SNHLY and CDR2 FYNNEI. The CDR3 covers 16 residues. The V gene end was trimmed by 7 bases and the J gene end by 1 base; junction bases not matched to a gene: 12. The whole variable domain, filled in from reference TRBV2 and TRBJ2-7, reads EPEVTQTPSHQVTQMGQEVILRCVPISNHLYFYWYRQILGQKVEFLVSFYNNEISEKSEIFDDQFSVERPDGSNFTLKIRSTKLEDSAMYFCASTPSGGTASYEQYFGPGTRLTVT.

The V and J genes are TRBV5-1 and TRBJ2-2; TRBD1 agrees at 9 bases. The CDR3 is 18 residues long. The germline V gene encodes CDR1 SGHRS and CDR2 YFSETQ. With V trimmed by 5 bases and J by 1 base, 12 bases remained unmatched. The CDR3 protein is CASRMNRGRSKNTGELFF. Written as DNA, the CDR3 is TGCGCCAGCAGGATGAACAGGGGGCGTTCAAAGAACACCGGGGAGCTGTTTTTT.

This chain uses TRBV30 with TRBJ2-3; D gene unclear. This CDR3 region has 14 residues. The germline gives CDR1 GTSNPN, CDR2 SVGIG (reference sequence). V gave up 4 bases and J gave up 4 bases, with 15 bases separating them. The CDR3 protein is CAWNPVVGSDTQYF. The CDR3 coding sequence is TGTGCCTGGAATCCCGTGGTGGGATCAGATACGCAGTATTTT.

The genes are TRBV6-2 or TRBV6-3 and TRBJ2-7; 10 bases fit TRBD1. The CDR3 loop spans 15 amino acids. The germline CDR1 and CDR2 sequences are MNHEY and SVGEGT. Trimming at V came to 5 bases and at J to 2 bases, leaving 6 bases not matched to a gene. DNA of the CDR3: TGTGCCAGCAGTGCCTCCGGGACAGGGGCCTACGAGCAGTACTTC. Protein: CASSASGTGAYEQYF.

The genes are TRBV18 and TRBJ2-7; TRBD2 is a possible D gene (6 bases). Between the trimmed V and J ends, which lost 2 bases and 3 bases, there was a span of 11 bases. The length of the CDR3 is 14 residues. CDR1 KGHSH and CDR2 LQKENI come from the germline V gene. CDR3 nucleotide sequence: TGTGCCAGCTCACCAAGGCGGGGCAACTACGAGCAGTACTTC. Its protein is CASSPRRGNYEQYF.

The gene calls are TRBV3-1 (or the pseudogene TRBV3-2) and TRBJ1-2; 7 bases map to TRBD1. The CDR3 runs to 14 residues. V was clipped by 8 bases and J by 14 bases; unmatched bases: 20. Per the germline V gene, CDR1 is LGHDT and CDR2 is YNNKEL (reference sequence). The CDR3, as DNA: TGTGCCAGCTCACCGACAGGGCTCCCTGGGGAGGGGACCTTC. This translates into CASSPTGLPGEGTF.

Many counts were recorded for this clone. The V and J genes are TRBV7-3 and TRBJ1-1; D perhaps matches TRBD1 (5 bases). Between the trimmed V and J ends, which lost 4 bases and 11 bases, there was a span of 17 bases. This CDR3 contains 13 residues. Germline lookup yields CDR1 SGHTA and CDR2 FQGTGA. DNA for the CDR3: TGTGCCAGCAGCTCCTCAGCGACAGCTTTGGCTTTCTTT. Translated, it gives CASSSSATALAFF.

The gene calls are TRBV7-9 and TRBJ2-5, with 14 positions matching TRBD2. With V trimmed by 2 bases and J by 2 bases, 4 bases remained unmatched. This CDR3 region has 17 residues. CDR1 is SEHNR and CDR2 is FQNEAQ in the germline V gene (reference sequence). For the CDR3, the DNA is TGTGCCAGCAGCTTAAGACTAGCGGGAGGGCCACAAGAGACCCAGTACTTC. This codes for CASSLRLAGGPQETQYF. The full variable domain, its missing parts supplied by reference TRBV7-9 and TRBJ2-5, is DTGVSQNPRHKITKRGQNVTFRCDPISEHNRLYWYRQTLGQGPEFLTYFQNEAQLEKSRLLSDRFSAERPKGSFSTLEIQRTEQGDSAMYLCASSLRLAGGPQETQYFGPGTRLLVL.

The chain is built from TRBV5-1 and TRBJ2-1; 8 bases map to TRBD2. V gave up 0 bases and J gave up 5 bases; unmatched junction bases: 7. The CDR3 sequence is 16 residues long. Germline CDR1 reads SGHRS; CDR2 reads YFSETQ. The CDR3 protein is CASSLGATSVNNEQFF. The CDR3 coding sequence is TGCGCCAGCAGCTTGGGGGCGACTAGCGTCAACAATGAGCAGTTCTTC.

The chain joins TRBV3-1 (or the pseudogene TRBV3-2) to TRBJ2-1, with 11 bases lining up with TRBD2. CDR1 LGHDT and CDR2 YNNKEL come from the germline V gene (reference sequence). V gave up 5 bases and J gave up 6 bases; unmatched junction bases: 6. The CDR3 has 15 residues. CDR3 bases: TGTGCCAGCAGCTCCGGGACTAGCGGCTCCAATGAGCAGTTCTTC. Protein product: CASSSGTSGSNEQFF.

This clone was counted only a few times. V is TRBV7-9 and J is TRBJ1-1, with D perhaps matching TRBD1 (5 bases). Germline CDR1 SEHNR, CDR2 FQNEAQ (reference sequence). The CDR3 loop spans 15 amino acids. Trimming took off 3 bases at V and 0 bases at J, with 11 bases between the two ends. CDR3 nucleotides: TGTGCCAGCAGCTTCTGGACGGACATGAACACTGAAGCTTTCTTT. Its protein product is CASSFWTDMNTEAFF.

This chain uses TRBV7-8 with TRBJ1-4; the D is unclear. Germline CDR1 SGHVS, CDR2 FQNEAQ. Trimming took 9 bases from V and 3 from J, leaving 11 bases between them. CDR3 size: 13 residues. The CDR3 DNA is TGTGCCAGTTCAAAGGGTCCTAATGAAAAACTGTTTTTT. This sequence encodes CASSKGPNEKLFF.

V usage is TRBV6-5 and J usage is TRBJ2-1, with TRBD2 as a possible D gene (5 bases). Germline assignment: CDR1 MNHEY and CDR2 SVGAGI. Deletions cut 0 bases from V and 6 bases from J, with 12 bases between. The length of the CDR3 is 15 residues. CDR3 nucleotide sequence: TGTGCCAGCAGTTACTCGGGCAGCGGCCCCAATGAGCAGTTCTTC. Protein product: CASSYSGSGPNEQFF.

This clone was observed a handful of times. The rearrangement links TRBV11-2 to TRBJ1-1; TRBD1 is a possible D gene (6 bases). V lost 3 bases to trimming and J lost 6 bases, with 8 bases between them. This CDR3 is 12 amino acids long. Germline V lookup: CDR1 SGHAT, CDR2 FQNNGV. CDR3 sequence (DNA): TGTGCCAGCAGCTTTAACAGGGCTGAAGCTTTCTTT. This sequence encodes CASSFNRAEAFF.

CDR3: CSVAWSSPSYGYTF. For the CDR3, the DNA is TGCAGCGTTGCCTGGTCCTCGCCCTCTTATGGCTACACCTTC. The chain links TRBV29-1 to TRBJ1-2; no definite D call. The V end was cut by 4 bases, the J end by 5 bases, with 17 bases between. Germline CDR1 SQVTM, CDR2 ANQGSEA. This CDR3 has 14 amino acids. The complete variable domain, with remaining parts taken from reference TRBV29-1 and TRBJ1-2, reads SAVISQKPSRDICQRGTSLTIQCQVDSQVTMMFWYRQQPGQSLTLIATANQGSEATYESGFVIDKFPISRPNLTFSTLTVSNMSPEDSSIYLCSVAWSSPSYGYTFGSGTRLTVV.

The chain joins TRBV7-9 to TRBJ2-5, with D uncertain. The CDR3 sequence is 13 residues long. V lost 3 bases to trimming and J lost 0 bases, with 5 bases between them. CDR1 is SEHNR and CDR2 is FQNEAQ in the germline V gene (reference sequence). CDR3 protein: CASSLKNQETQYF. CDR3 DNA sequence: TGTGCCAGCAGCTTGAAAAACCAAGAGACCCAGTACTTC.

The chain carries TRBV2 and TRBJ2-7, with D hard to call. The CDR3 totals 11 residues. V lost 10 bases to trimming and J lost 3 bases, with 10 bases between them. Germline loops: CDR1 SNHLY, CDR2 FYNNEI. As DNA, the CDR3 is TGTGCCACCGTACGAGGCTACGAGCAGTACTTC. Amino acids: CATVRGYEQYF. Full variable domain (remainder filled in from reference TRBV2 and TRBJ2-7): EPEVTQTPSHQVTQMGQEVILRCVPISNHLYFYWYRQILGQKVEFLVSFYNNEISEKSEIFDDQFSVERPDGSNFTLKIRSTKLEDSAMYFCATVRGYEQYFGPGTRLTVT.

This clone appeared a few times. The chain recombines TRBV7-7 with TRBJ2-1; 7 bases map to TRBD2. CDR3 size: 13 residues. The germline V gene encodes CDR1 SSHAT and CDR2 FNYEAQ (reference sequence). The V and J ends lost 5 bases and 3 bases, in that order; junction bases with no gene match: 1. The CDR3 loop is CASSPGGYNEQFF. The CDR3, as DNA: TGTGCCAGCAGCCCGGGGGGCTACAATGAGCAGTTCTTC.

The CDR3 reads CASSYSNDYNEQFF. The DNA of the CDR3 is TGTGCCAGCAGTTACTCGAACGACTACAATGAGCAGTTCTTC. The chain combines TRBV6-2 or TRBV6-3 with TRBJ2-1, with no clear D. V shed 0 bases and J shed 3 bases, with 6 bases lying between them. CDR3 length equals 14 residues. CDR1 and CDR2 from the germline V gene are MNHEY and SVGEGT.

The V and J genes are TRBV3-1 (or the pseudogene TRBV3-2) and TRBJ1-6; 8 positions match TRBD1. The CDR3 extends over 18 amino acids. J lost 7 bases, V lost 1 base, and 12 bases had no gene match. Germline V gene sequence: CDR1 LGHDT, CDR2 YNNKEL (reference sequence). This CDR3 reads CASSQGVGQGAVNSPLHF. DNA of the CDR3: TGTGCCAGCAGCCAAGGAGTTGGCCAGGGGGCCGTAAATTCACCCCTCCACTTT.

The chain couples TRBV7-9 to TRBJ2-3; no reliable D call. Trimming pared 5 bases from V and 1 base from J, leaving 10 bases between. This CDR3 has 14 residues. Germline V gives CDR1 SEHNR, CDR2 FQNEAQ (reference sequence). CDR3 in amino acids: CASSPRGGTDTQYF. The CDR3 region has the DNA TGTGCCAGCAGCCCCCGTGGGGGCACAGATACGCAGTATTTT. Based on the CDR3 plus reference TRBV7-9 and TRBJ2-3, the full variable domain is DTGVSQNPRHKITKRGQNVTFRCDPISEHNRLYWYRQTLGQGPEFLTYFQNEAQLEKSRLLSDRFSAERPKGSFSTLEIQRTEQGDSAMYLCASSPRGGTDTQYFGPGTRLTVL.

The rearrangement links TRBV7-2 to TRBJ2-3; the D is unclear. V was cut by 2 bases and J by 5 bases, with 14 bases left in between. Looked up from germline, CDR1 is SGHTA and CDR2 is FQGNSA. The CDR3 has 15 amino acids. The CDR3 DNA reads TGTGCCAGCAGCTTAAAATTCGTACGAGGAGATACGCAGTATTTT. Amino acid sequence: CASSLKFVRGDTQYF.

The CDR3 DNA is TGTGCCAGCTCACCATTAACCTACGAGCAGTACTTC. Protein sequence: CASSPLTYEQYF. The rearrangement joins TRBV18 to TRBJ2-7, with D unclear. The germline CDR1 and CDR2 sequences are KGHSH and LQKENI. Trimming removed 2 bases from V and 2 bases from J, with 4 bases in between. This CDR3 is 12 amino acids long.

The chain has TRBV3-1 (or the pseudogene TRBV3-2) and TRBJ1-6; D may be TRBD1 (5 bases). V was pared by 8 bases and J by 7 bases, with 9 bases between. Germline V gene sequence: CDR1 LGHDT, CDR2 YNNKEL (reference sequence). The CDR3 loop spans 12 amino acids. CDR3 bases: TGTGCCAGCGAGGGGCACAATTCACCCCTCCACTTT. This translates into CASEGHNSPLHF.